The next 18 T cell receptor beta chains were all read from a single sample in a study of cytomegalovirus exposure and HLA in healthy donors. The PCR was carried out with 60 Vbeta primers and 13 Jbeta primers. Sequencing was performed with immunoSEQ multiplex PCR; in TCRdb, only in-frame clones are kept and a portion is missing. The data contain about 120,000 clones, 15% to 19% of them singletons. Specimen: PBMCs. All receptors derive from a woman aged 18-29 years in good health and CMV-seronegative.

J is TRBJ2-2 and V is TRBV15, with TRBD2 matching 8 bases. J lost 5 bases, V lost 4 bases, and 3 bases had no gene match. The CDR3 consists of 14 residues. CDR1 and CDR2 from the germline V gene are LNHNV and YYDKDF (reference sequence). In DNA, the CDR3 is TGTGCCACCAGCATCCCTAGCGGGACCGGGGAGCTGTTTTTT. This gives the protein CATSIPSGTGELFF. Variable domain in full (rest from reference TRBV15 and TRBJ2-2): DAMVIQNPRYQVTQFGKPVTLSCSQTLNHNVMYWYQQKSSQAPKLLFHYYDKDFNNEADTPDNFQSRRPNTSFCFLDIRSPGLGDTAMYLCATSIPSGTGELFFGEGSRLTVL.

There are a few counts of this clone. The chain combines TRBV5-1 with TRBJ2-1; possibly TRBD1 for D (6 bases). This CDR3 contains 20 residues. CDR1 is SGHRS, CDR2 YFSETQ, per germline. The V and J ends lost 2 bases and 7 bases respectively, with 31 bases between them. As DNA, the CDR3 is TGCGCCAGCAGCTTTGCCGGGACACAAAACCAGGGGTCAGATAGGAATGAGCAGTTCTTC. This translates into CASSFAGTQNQGSDRNEQFF.

The rearrangement links TRBV5-6 to TRBJ1-1, with TRBD1 matching 11 bases. The junction had 8 bases not matched to a gene; V was cut back by 4 bases and J by 0 bases. Germline CDR1 reads SGHDT; CDR2 reads YYEEEE. CDR3 length equals 17 residues. DNA for the CDR3: TGTGCCAGCAGCCCTCCGGGACAGGGGGTAATGAACACTGAAGCTTTCTTT. Protein sequence: CASSPPGQGVMNTEAFF.

The chain is built from TRBV6-1 and TRBJ2-5; TRBD2 agrees at 8 bases. V was pared by 7 bases and J by 5 bases, with 12 bases of the junction left unmatched. Per germline, CDR1 MNHNS and CDR2 SASEGT. The CDR3 extends over 15 amino acids. CDR3 in amino acids: CASNGGLGFWETQYF. For the CDR3, the DNA is TGTGCCAGCAATGGGGGACTAGGGTTTTGGGAGACCCAGTACTTC.

The genes are TRBV19 and TRBJ2-7; a weak D match, TRBD2 (5 bases). V lost 2 bases and J lost 3, with 8 bases in between. This CDR3 has 13 residues. Germline assignment: CDR1 LNHDA and CDR2 SQIVND (reference sequence). CDR3 sequence (DNA): TGTGCCAGTAGTATACGTCGGGGCTACGAGCAGTACTTC. Residues: CASSIRRGYEQYF.

In its sample, this clone was seen a few times. This rearrangement joins TRBV30 to TRBJ2-7; 7 positions agree with TRBD1. In germline, CDR1 is GTSNPN, CDR2 SVGIG (reference sequence). CDR3 length: 13 amino acids. Trimming took 0 bases from V and 6 from J; bases not matched to a gene: 5. In DNA form, the CDR3 reads TGTGCCTGGAGTGTAGACAGGGTAGGCGAGCAGTACTTC. Encoded protein: CAWSVDRVGEQYF. Full variable domain (missing parts from reference TRBV30 and TRBJ2-7): SQTIHQWPATLVQPVGSPLSLECTVEGTSNPNLYWYRQAAGRGLQLLFYSVGIGQISSEVPQNLSASRPQDRQFILSSKKLLLSDSGFYLCAWSVDRVGEQYFGPGTRLTVT.

This clone has more than one count but fewer than ten. The chain recombines TRBV28 with TRBJ2-1, with D perhaps matching TRBD2 (6 bases). V gave up 6 bases and J gave up 6 bases, with 21 bases separating them. Germline V lookup: CDR1 MDHEN, CDR2 SYDVKM. The CDR3 consists of 16 residues. The CDR3 DNA reads TGTGCCAGCAGCTCCCGCGGCGGGCCGACTAGCAATGAGCAGTTCTTC. Translated: CASSSRGGPTSNEQFF.

The J gene is TRBJ1-1, the V gene TRBV15, with 7 bases matching TRBD1. Germline V gene sequence: CDR1 LNHNV, CDR2 YYDKDF (reference sequence). This CDR3 spans 15 amino acids. V was clipped by 3 bases and J by 3 bases; unmatched bases: 7. CDR3 protein: CATSRKQGSDTEAFF. In nucleotides, the CDR3 is TGTGCCACCAGCAGGAAACAGGGGTCGGACACTGAAGCTTTCTTT.

The CDR3 DNA reads TGTGCCAGCAGTGAAGGAGGGCAGTGGGAGACCCAGTACTTC. Its protein product is CASSEGGQWETQYF. V usage is TRBV2 and J usage is TRBJ2-5; D may be TRBD2 (5 bases). The CDR3 is 14 residues long. Germline V gives CDR1 SNHLY, CDR2 FYNNEI. V dropped 1 base and J dropped 5 bases, with 11 bases sitting between them.

The chain links TRBV15 to TRBJ2-7; 10 nucleotides match TRBD1. J lost 5 bases, V lost 3 bases, and 10 bases had no gene match. Germline V gene data show CDR1 as LNHNV and CDR2 as YYDKDF (reference sequence). CDR3 size: 16 residues. As DNA, the CDR3 is TGTGCCACCAGCAGGATAGTTGGGACAGGGGACGACGAGCAGTACTTC. This encodes CATSRIVGTGDDEQYF.

The genes are TRBV5-6 and TRBJ1-6, with a tentative D call TRBD1 (6 bases). V was clipped by 0 bases and J by 10 bases, with 11 bases between them. The CDR3 runs 14 residues. The germline V gene encodes CDR1 SGHDT and CDR2 YYEEEE. CDR3 protein: CASSLGAGASPLHF. In DNA form, the CDR3 reads TGTGCCAGCAGCTTGGGAGCAGGGGCCTCACCCCTCCACTTT.

This clone was counted only a few times. The chain uses TRBV15 and TRBJ1-1; 7 positions agree with TRBD1. This CDR3 is 14 amino acids long. The germline gives CDR1 LNHNV, CDR2 YYDKDF (reference sequence). V dropped 7 bases and J dropped 1; count of bases not matched to a gene: 6. The CDR3 sequence: CATTLGQSNTEAFF. CDR3 sequence (DNA): TGTGCCACCACCTTGGGACAGTCGAACACTGAAGCTTTCTTT.

This clone has just a few counts. V usage is TRBV5-1 and J usage is TRBJ1-6, with TRBD1 as a possible D gene (6 bases). The CDR3 is 14 amino acids. Deletions cut 0 bases from V and 7 bases from J, with 8 bases between. Germline loops: CDR1 SGHRS, CDR2 YFSETQ. The CDR3 loop reads CASSLEQGNSPLHF. The CDR3 bases are TGCGCCAGCAGCTTGGAACAGGGAAATTCACCCCTCCACTTT.

This clone was found a few times. The chain combines TRBV7-6 with TRBJ2-5, with 9 bases identical to TRBD1. Trimming took 4 bases from V and 1 from J; bases not matched to a gene: 7. Germline loops: CDR1 SGHVS, CDR2 FNYEAQ. The CDR3 is 16 residues long. The chain's CDR3 is CASSSQGARIQETQYF. CDR3 nucleotide sequence: TGTGCCAGCAGCTCACAGGGGGCCCGAATCCAAGAGACCCAGTACTTC.

The gene calls are TRBV19 and TRBJ1-2; D possibly corresponds to TRBD1 (6 bases). V gave up 5 bases and J gave up 3 bases, with 10 bases separating them. The CDR3 contains 13 residues. Looked up from germline, CDR1 is LNHDA and CDR2 is SQIVND (reference sequence). The CDR3 protein is CASSVQGDYGYTF. Here the CDR3 DNA reads TGTGCCAGTAGTGTACAGGGTGACTATGGCTACACCTTC. The complete variable domain, with remaining parts taken from reference TRBV19 and TRBJ1-2, reads DGGITQSPKYLFRKEGQNVTLSCEQNLNHDAMYWYRQDPGQGLRLIYYSQIVNDFQKGDIAEGYSVSREKKESFPLTVTSAQKNPTAFYLCASSVQGDYGYTFGSGTRLTVV.

The rearrangement links TRBV28 to TRBJ1-2, with D perhaps matching TRBD1 (5 bases). Trimming stripped 2 bases from V and 8 bases from J, with 12 bases between. The CDR3 consists of 13 residues. Germline V gene data show CDR1 as MDHEN and CDR2 as SYDVKM. The CDR3 protein is CASSLGWGQGYTF. Written as DNA, the CDR3 is TGTGCCAGCAGTTTAGGTTGGGGCCAGGGCTACACCTTC.

DNA for the CDR3: TGTGCCAGCAGCTTAGGGACAGCCTGGGACACTGAAGCTTTCTTT. Amino acid sequence: CASSLGTAWDTEAFF. V usage is TRBV7-8 and J usage is TRBJ1-1; a possible D gene is TRBD1 (6 bases). Germline V gene data show CDR1 as SGHVS and CDR2 as FQNEAQ. V was shortened by 1 base and J by 3 bases, with 12 bases between the two germline ends. The CDR3 totals 15 residues. The variable domain in full, completed from reference TRBV7-8 and TRBJ1-1, reads GAGVSQSPRYKVAKRGQDVALRCDPISGHVSLFWYQQALGQGPEFLTYFQNEAQLDKSGLPSDRFFAERPEGSVSTLKIQRTQQEDSAVYLCASSLGTAWDTEAFFGQGTRLTVV.

The V call is TRBV27, the J call TRBJ2-2, with 10 bases that match TRBD2. The CDR3 has 15 amino acids. Germline V lookup: CDR1 MNHEY, CDR2 SMNVEV (reference sequence). V dropped 4 bases and J dropped 6; count of bases not matched to a gene: 5. The CDR3 bases are TGTGCCAGCAGTTCAGCGGGAGGGCCCCCCGGGGAGCTGTTTTTT. Amino acids: CASSSAGGPPGELFF.